The rows below give T cell receptor beta chains drawn from one sample of a study of identical twins. TCRdb re-analysed the 5' RACE reads in MiXCR, keeping a single row per CDR3 protein. This sample has around 670,000 distinct CDR3 sequences, with roughly 6% found just once. Input material: naive T cells sorted from blood. The receptors were sampled from a man aged 18-30 years in good health. Both conserved end residues are part of each CDR3. D genes are given only for firm matches. Clone sizes are given selectively: once, few, many, or a class where the clone is expanded.

-	TRBD2	TRBJ2-2	TRBV19	TGTGCCAGTAGTACTAAAGCGGGAGGGATCACCGGGGAGCTGTTTTTT	CASSTKAGGITGELFF
-	TRBD2	TRBJ2-5	TRBV2	TGTGCCACAGCACGGGCGGGAGAAGAGACCCAGTACTTC	CATARAGEETQYF
-	-	TRBJ2-5	TRBV5-1	TGCGCCAGCAGCTTGGCGGAAGCTGGGGAGACCCAGTACTTC	CASSLAEAGETQYF
-	TRBD1	TRBJ2-2	TRBV12-3/TRBV12-4	TGTGCCAGCAGTTTAGCTCGCAGGGGGCGCCCCACGAACACCGGGGAGCTGTTTTTT	CASSLARRGRPTNTGELFF
few	TRBD2	TRBJ2-5	TRBV20-1	TGCAGTGCTCCCTTCGGACTAGCGGGAGAGACCCAGTACTTC	CSAPFGLAGETQYF
few	TRBD1	TRBJ1-5	TRBV4-1	TGCGCCAGCAGGCAGACAGGGGGAAATCAGCCCCAGCATTTT	CASRQTGGNQPQHF
many	-	TRBJ2-2	TRBV20-1	TGCAGTGCTAGAGATTCAGGGCTAAGTTACACCGGGGAGCTGTTTTTT	CSARDSGLSYTGELFF
few	TRBD2	TRBJ2-1	TRBV20-1	TGCAGTGCTAGATCGGGCGGACTAGCGCTTTACAATGAGCAGTTCTTC	CSARSGGLALYNEQFF
-	-	TRBJ2-5	TRBV29-1	TGCAGCGTTGAATATGGGGTTGAGACCCAGTACTTC	CSVEYGVETQYF
-	TRBD2	TRBJ2-3	TRBV7-3	TGTGCCAGCACCCTGAGCGGGAGGGGTGCAGATACGCAGTATTTT	CASTLSGRGADTQYF
few	-	TRBJ2-7	TRBV7-9	TGTGCCAGCACCCAAAGCGCCTACGAGCAGTACTTC	CASTQSAYEQYF
many	TRBD2	TRBJ2-5	TRBV27	TGTGCCAGCAGCCCTAGCGGGATCGAGACCCAGTACTTC	CASSPSGIETQYF
few	TRBD1	TRBJ2-7	TRBV7-9	TGTGCCAGCAGCAAACAGGGGCCAGGGGACAACGAGCAGTACTTC	CASSKQGPGDNEQYF
many	-	TRBJ2-5	TRBV27	TGTGCCAGCAGTCAAGGACTACCACAAGAGACCCAGTACTTC	CASSQGLPQETQYF
many	TRBD2	TRBJ2-1	TRBV7-9	TGTGCCAGCAGCTCACTAGCGGGAAGCAATGAGCAGTTCTTC	CASSSLAGSNEQFF
-	TRBD1	TRBJ1-5	TRBV5-1	TGCGCCAGCAGCTTGGGACAGGGCGAACAGCCCCAGCATTTT	CASSLGQGEQPQHF
few	-	TRBJ2-3	TRBV21-1	TGTGCCAGCAGCAACGGGGCCGACACAGATACGCAGTATTTT	CASSNGADTDTQYF
many	-	TRBJ2-2	TRBV6-1	TGTGCCAGCGCGCTAGCCGACAAGGTCGGGGAGCTGTTTTTT	CASALADKVGELFF
few	-	TRBJ1-2	TRBV7-2	TGTGCCAGCAGCTTAAATCTAGGGGAGGACGGCTACACCTTC	CASSLNLGEDGYTF
-	TRBD2	TRBJ2-3	TRBV4-1	TGCGCCAGCAGCCTAGCGGGGGGGGCCAGTTATTTT	CASSLAGGASYF
many	-	TRBJ2-5	TRBV12-3/TRBV12-4	TGTGCCAGCAGTTACACGGTTGGGGAGACCCAGTACTTC	CASSYTVGETQYF
-	-	TRBJ1-4	TRBV2	TGTGCCAGCAGTGCGGGCACGGGCGAAAAACTGTTTTTT	CASSAGTGEKLFF
many	TRBD1	TRBJ2-4	TRBV4-1	TGCGCCAGCAGCCAAGATATACAGGGGGTGAACATTCAGTACTTC	CASSQDIQGVNIQYF
many	-	TRBJ1-5	TRBV7-2	TGTGCCAGCAGCTTAGATCATCAGCCCCAGCATTTT	CASSLDHQPQHF
few	-	TRBJ2-5	TRBV6-1	TGTGCCAGCAGTGAAGTTGGAGTAGGGCAATCAGGAGAGACCCAGTACTTC	CASSEVGVGQSGETQYF
many	-	TRBJ2-3	TRBV29-1	TGCAGCGTTGAACCCCATTGGAGCACAGATACGCAGTATTTT	CSVEPHWSTDTQYF
many	TRBD2	TRBJ2-3	TRBV20-1	TGCAGTGCTACCAGGCCCGCGGGGGGTTCTAGCACAGATACGCAGTATTTT	CSATRPAGGSSTDTQYF
many	TRBD1	TRBJ2-1	TRBV5-1	TGCGCCAGCAGGCACTCAGGGGGCGCGAGGAATGAGCAGTTCTTC	CASRHSGGARNEQFF
many	TRBD2	TRBJ2-1	TRBV12-3/TRBV12-4	TGTGCCAGCAGAAGGACTAGCGGGAATGAGCAGTTCTTC	CASRRTSGNEQFF
many	-	TRBJ1-4	TRBV20-1	TGCAGTGCTAGAGATTGGCAGGGTGGAGAAAAACTGTTTTTT	CSARDWQGGEKLFF
-	TRBD1	TRBJ2-5	TRBV7-9	TGTGCCAGCAGCTTGGTGTCGGGACAGGGGAGGGAGACCCAGTACTTC	CASSLVSGQGRETQYF
many	-	TRBJ2-5	TRBV6-5	TGTGCCAGCGGACGGGTACAAGAGACCCAGTACTTC	CASGRVQETQYF
many	-	TRBJ1-1	TRBV3-1	TGTGCCAGCAGCCAACCAGGGGCCGCTGAAGCTTTCTTT	CASSQPGAAEAFF
many	-	TRBJ1-1	TRBV5-1	TGCGCCAGCAGCGCGTCTGGGGAGGCGGAAGCTTTCTTT	CASSASGEAEAFF
many	-	TRBJ2-5	TRBV10-3	TGTGCCATCAAACCAGGGCATAGGGAGACCCAGTACTTC	CAIKPGHRETQYF
many	-	TRBJ1-5	TRBV5-1	TGCGCCAGCAGCTCCATCCCGTCCTCCAATCAGCCCCAGCATTTT	CASSSIPSSNQPQHF
-	TRBD2	TRBJ2-3	TRBV4-2	TGTGCCAGCAGCCAAGATTGGGCCGGACTAGCGGGAGATTTAAATACGCAGTATTTT	CASSQDWAGLAGDLNTQYF
-	-	TRBJ2-1	TRBV6-1	TGTGCCAGCAAGACACCCCCCCTCGCCGATGAGCAGTTCTTC	CASKTPPLADEQFF
many	-	TRBJ2-3	TRBV5-1	TGCGCCAGCAGCTCGGCTGCACTAGGCAGCACAGATACGCAGTATTTT	CASSSAALGSTDTQYF
-	TRBD2	TRBJ2-7	TRBV27	TGTGCCAGCAGTTCTCGCGTTGATATAGCGGGAGGGAACGAGCAGTACTTC	CASSSRVDIAGGNEQYF
many	-	TRBJ2-1	TRBV28	TGTGCCAGCAGGAGAGCACGCCTAGATGAGCAGTTCTTC	CASRRARLDEQFF
many	-	TRBJ2-1	TRBV20-1	TGCAGTGCTAGAGGACTAGGCTCGCCTCACCTAAACAATGAGCAGTTCTTC	CSARGLGSPHLNNEQFF
-	TRBD1	TRBJ1-2	TRBV4-1	TGCGCCAGCAGCCAAAAATTGGAGGGGGCGAACTATGGCTACACCTTC	CASSQKLEGANYGYTF
-	TRBD1	TRBJ1-1	TRBV4-3	TGCGCCAGCAGCCAAGAGGACAGGGGCGACACTGAAGCTTTCTTT	CASSQEDRGDTEAFF
many	TRBD2	TRBJ2-7	TRBV28	TGTGCCAGCAGAGGACTAGTGACGGCGTTCGACGAGCAGTACTTC	CASRGLVTAFDEQYF
many	-	TRBJ2-5	TRBV15	TGTGCCACCAGCAGGGGGGACACCCAAGAGACCCAGTACTTC	CATSRGDTQETQYF
-	TRBD1	TRBJ2-6	TRBV5-1	TGCGCCAGCAGCGGTCCCGGGACAGTGGCCTCTGGGGCCAACGTCCTGACTTTC	CASSGPGTVASGANVLTF
few	TRBD1	TRBJ1-5	TRBV7-2	TGTGCCAGCAGCCCCAGGGGGAATAGCAATCAGCCCCAGCATTTT	CASSPRGNSNQPQHF
many	-	TRBJ1-1	TRBV6-1	TGTGCCAGCAGCAAGGACAATTTGAGGACTGAAGCTTTCTTT	CASSKDNLRTEAFF